This passage covers 10 T cell receptor beta chains from one sample sequenced in a study of T cells after yellow fever vaccination. TCRdb independently ran MiXCR on the 5' RACE reads; one entry per CDR3 protein. The sample includes about 340,000 distinct CDR3 sequences, about 9.5% of them seen just once. Specimen: PBMCs, collected on the day of the first yellow fever vaccination. The receptors were sampled from a man aged 18 to 29 who received the YFV17D yellow fever vaccine.

V gene TRBV7-8 combines with J gene TRBJ2-2; 7 nucleotides agree with TRBD2. V shed 10 bases, J shed 5 bases, and the junction held 16 bases outside the gene matches. Per germline, CDR1 SGHVS and CDR2 FQNEAQ. The CDR3 is made up of 16 amino acids. CDR3 loop: CATLPRGVIRTGELFF. The DNA of the CDR3 is TGTGCCACCCTTCCCCGGGGGGTGATTCGGACCGGGGAGCTGTTTTTT.

The rearrangement uses TRBV7-2 and TRBJ2-5; 9 nucleotides match TRBD2. CDR3 length: 16 residues. J gave up 2 bases and V 1 base, and 5 bases lay outside the gene matches. In germline, CDR1 is SGHTA, CDR2 FQGNSA. This CDR3 reads CASSLVASGVQETQYF. CDR3 nucleotide sequence: TGTGCCAGCAGCTTAGTGGCTAGCGGGGTACAAGAGACCCAGTACTTC.

The chain joins TRBV10-3 to TRBJ2-1; TRBD2 matches at 11 bases. Germline V gene lookup returns CDR1 ENHRY and CDR2 SYGVKD. This CDR3 has 17 amino acids. V trimming: 0 bases; J trimming: 2 bases; junction bases outside the gene matches: 3. CDR3: CAISESTSGATYNEQFF. In DNA form, the CDR3 reads TGTGCCATCAGTGAGTCGACTAGCGGGGCTACCTACAATGAGCAGTTCTTC.

This clonotype was recorded many times. V and J are TRBV4-3 and TRBJ2-2; 11 bases are shared with TRBD2. The V gene's germline CDR1 is LGHNA and CDR2 YSLEER. The CDR3 runs to 16 residues. With V trimmed by 1 base and J by 5 bases, 3 bases remained unmatched. CDR3 sequence (DNA): TGCGCCAGCAGCCAAGGACTAGCGGGGACTACCGGGGAGCTGTTTTTT. This translates into CASSQGLAGTTGELFF.

This clonotype was detected ten times or more. The chain has TRBV30 and TRBJ1-1; 9 bases align to TRBD1. Germline assignment: CDR1 GTSNPN and CDR2 SVGIG (reference sequence). The CDR3 loop spans 14 amino acids. J gave up 5 bases and V 0 bases, and 4 bases lay outside the gene matches. CDR3 in amino acids: CAWSVTGGKTEAFF. In DNA, the CDR3 is TGTGCCTGGAGTGTAACAGGGGGCAAGACTGAAGCTTTCTTT.

V usage is TRBV5-1 and J usage is TRBJ2-3; 9 bases map to TRBD2. This CDR3 is built from 16 residues. Per the germline V gene, CDR1 is SGHRS and CDR2 is YFSETQ. V shed 7 bases, J shed 0 bases, and the junction held 9 bases outside the gene matches. The chain's CDR3 is CASWRGGGSSTDTQYF. CDR3 bases: TGCGCCAGCTGGCGCGGGGGGGGATCTAGCACAGATACGCAGTATTTT.

This chain connects TRBV28 to TRBJ2-3; 8 bases are a match to TRBD1. Germline V gene sequence: CDR1 MDHEN, CDR2 SYDVKM. The CDR3 is 16 residues long. Trimming cost V 5 bases and J 2 bases; bases outside gene matches: 9. The CDR3 DNA is TGTGCCAGCAGTCGCACGGGACAGGTACTCACAGATACGCAGTATTTT. Amino acids: CASSRTGQVLTDTQYF.

The genes are TRBV3-1 and TRBJ2-3; the match to TRBD2 covers 10 bases. CDR1 is LGHDT, CDR2 YNNKEL, per germline (reference sequence). The CDR3 spans 15 residues. The ends lost 4 bases at V and 6 bases at J; junction bases unmatched: 7. In nucleotides, the CDR3 is TGTGCCAGCAGCCGACGACTAGCGGGTCTCGATACGCAGTATTTT. Translated, it gives CASSRRLAGLDTQYF.

This clonotype was seen a few times. This chain links TRBV7-2 with TRBJ1-2, with unresolved D. This CDR3 comprises 16 residues. Germline CDR1 and CDR2: SGHTA and FQGNSA. V lost 5 bases and J 0 bases, leaving 16 bases between the germline ends. CDR3 in amino acids: CASSPQRGTTNYGYTF. The CDR3, as DNA: TGTGCCAGCAGCCCGCAGCGGGGAACCACTAACTATGGCTACACCTTC.

The rearrangement links TRBV27 to TRBJ2-3, with D possibly TRBD2 on 5 matching bases. Trimming removed 4 bases from V and 5 bases from J, with 16 bases in between. Per germline, CDR1 MNHEY and CDR2 SMNVEV (reference sequence). This CDR3 contains 15 residues. The CDR3 sequence: CASSSEVRRLDTQYF. The CDR3 nucleotides are TGTGCCAGCAGTTCTGAAGTCCGGAGGCTAGATACGCAGTATTTT.